The subject of this entry is one T cell receptor (beta chain). Its target is not known. This entry comes from a study of cytomegalovirus exposure and HLA in healthy donors. The study's findings and limits: Presence/absence analyses supposed approximately even sequencing depth among donors.

This CDR3 is 16 amino acids long. Germline V gene data show CDR1 as SGHVS and CDR2 as FNYEAQ. Losses at the gene ends were 1 base for V and 5 bases for J; bases not matched to a gene: 5. Amplification used 60 Vbeta primers and 13 Jbeta primers. Method: immunoSEQ multiplex PCR; TCRdb's copy keeps in-frame clones and lacks some. The sample carries 100,000 to 120,000 clones, 76% recorded once. Sequencing input: PBMCs. The rearrangement uses TRBV7-6 and TRBJ1-6, with 7 bases matching TRBD1. This TCR derives from a man under 40 in good health and CMV-seropositive. CDR3 residues: CASSLGSGTDNSPLHF. The CDR3 DNA reads as TGTGCCAGCAGCTTAGGATCCGGGACAGATAATTCACCCCTCCACTTT.